Included here is one TCR beta chain sequence, with context. Antigen unknown. The data stem from a study of beta chain features in type 1 diabetes. General study points: The study found moderately but significantly shorter TCRB CDR3s in all four CD4+ subsets of Type 1 diabetes patients. Sequencing of cDNA might inflate the share of cells that strongly express TCR. PCR might favor shorter templates, but any such skew would affect patients and controls equally. Comparison showed that naive, central memory and Treg TCRB repertoires appeared more similar among patients than among healthy donors.

Expressed TCRB transcripts were sequenced because the entire RNA isolate underwent reverse transcription. Data came from immunoSEQ multiplex PCR; TCRdb stores just in-frame clones and leaves some out. This table holds about 370,000 clones, over 9% found once. Post-sort purity exceeded 95% for all sorted populations. The V gene's germline CDR1 is GTSNPN and CDR2 SVGIG (reference sequence). With V trimmed by 1 base and J by 3 bases, 5 bases remained unmatched. The length of the CDR3 is 15 residues. V usage is TRBV30 and J usage is TRBJ1-3; 8 bases are shared with TRBD1. This clonotype was sampled from a man aged 25-45 years with type 1 diabetes. Sequencing was performed on central memory CD4+ T cells from blood. CDR3 DNA sequence: TGTGCCTGGAGTGGAGGACAGGGTTTTGGAAACACCATATATTTT. This codes for CAWSGGQGFGNTIYF.